This T cell receptor (beta chain) is from a study of blood T cell repertoires in COVID-19. Study as a whole: Sites in the United States, Italy and Spain provided acute and convalescent COVID-19 samples.

Germline CDR1 reads LGHDT; CDR2 reads YNNKEL (reference sequence). Losses at the gene ends were 0 bases for V and 9 bases for J; bases not matched to a gene: 4. This CDR3 is built from 13 residues. Method: immunoSEQ multiplex PCR; TCRdb's copy keeps in-frame clones and lacks some. Of 100,000 to 150,000 clones listed, about 85% are singletons. The Seattle patients, enrolled during active infection, were followed longitudinally. The gene calls are TRBV3-1 (or the pseudogene TRBV3-2) and TRBJ2-7; 8 bases match TRBD1. The sample comprised peripheral blood. This TCR derives from a woman older than 75 with COVID-19, enrolled during active disease. The CDR3 is CASSQDIGQGQYF. The CDR3 DNA sequence: TGTGCCAGCAGCCAAGACATTGGACAGGGGCAGTACTTC.